The rows below give T cell receptor beta chains drawn from one sample of a study of OX40 agonist ivuxolimab in advanced cancers. The data were produced by immunoSEQ multiplex PCR, yet TCRdb's version contains in-frame clones alone and is incomplete. The data contain over 60,000 clones, about four fifths of them singletons. The sequencing here drew on CD4+ or CD8+ T cells sorted from blood, taken in a trial of the OX40 agonist ivuxolimab. These receptors were collected from an adult with an advanced solid tumor such as melanoma, head and neck, liver or kidney cancer. Both conserved end residues are part of each CDR3. The order of the fields is D gene, clone size, J gene, V gene, CDR3 DNA, CDR3 protein. A D gene is named only where the DNA matches it firmly. The size field is filled for only some rows; it gives once, few, many or a size class.

d_call: .
clone_size: few
j_call: TRBJ1-2
v_call: TRBV10-2
cdr3_nt: TGCGCCAGCAGTGAGACGGCGGCTAACTATGGCTACACCTTC
cdr3_aa: CASSETAANYGYTF

d_call: .
clone_size: .
j_call: TRBJ2-3
v_call: TRBV4-2
cdr3_nt: TGTGCCAGCAGGGTAGAGGTAGCTAGCACAGATACGCAGTATTTT
cdr3_aa: CASRVEVASTDTQYF

d_call: .
clone_size: .
j_call: TRBJ1-2
v_call: TRBV2
cdr3_nt: TGTGCCAGCATCGAACCCCGGACTTACTCCGACTATGGCTACACCTTC
cdr3_aa: CASIEPRTYSDYGYTF

d_call: .
clone_size: once
j_call: TRBJ2-5
v_call: TRBV5-1
cdr3_nt: TGCGCCAGCAGCTTGAATCCCGCCAGGGGCCAAGAGACCCAGTACTTC
cdr3_aa: CASSLNPARGQETQYF

d_call: .
clone_size: .
j_call: TRBJ1-3
v_call: TRBV28
cdr3_nt: TGTGCCAGCAGTTTAACAGGGAGCTCTGGAAACACCATATATTTT
cdr3_aa: CASSLTGSSGNTIYF

d_call: TRBD1
clone_size: .
j_call: TRBJ1-1
v_call: TRBV9
cdr3_nt: TGTGCCAGCAGCGTAGGGACAGGGGGCCATAGTGGAGCTTTCTTT
cdr3_aa: CASSVGTGGHSGAFF

d_call: TRBD1
clone_size: .
j_call: TRBJ2-1
v_call: TRBV27
cdr3_nt: TGTGCCAGCAGTACCCGGACAGGGGGACGGAATGAGCAGTTCTTC
cdr3_aa: CASSTRTGGRNEQFF

d_call: .
clone_size: .
j_call: TRBJ2-3
v_call: TRBV5-1
cdr3_nt: TGCGCCAGCAGCTTGGTTTTTGCAGATACGCAGTATTTT
cdr3_aa: CASSLVFADTQYF

d_call: .
clone_size: .
j_call: TRBJ1-5
v_call: TRBV11-2
cdr3_nt: TGTGCCAGCAGCTTAGGAGGGGTGGGTCAGCCCCAGCATTTT
cdr3_aa: CASSLGGVGQPQHF

d_call: .
clone_size: .
j_call: TRBJ2-3
v_call: TRBV29-1
cdr3_nt: TGCAGCGTTGAAGTAACCCTTGGTCGGGCAGATACGCAGTATTTT
cdr3_aa: CSVEVTLGRADTQYF

d_call: .
clone_size: .
j_call: TRBJ2-1
v_call: TRBV28
cdr3_nt: TGTGCCAGCAGTGGCGGATACAATGAGCAGTTCTTC
cdr3_aa: CASSGGYNEQFF

d_call: .
clone_size: .
j_call: TRBJ2-3
v_call: TRBV14
cdr3_nt: TGTGCCAGCAGCCCAGCAGCCGGGACATTCCGAGGAGATACGCAGTATTTT
cdr3_aa: CASSPAAGTFRGDTQYF

d_call: .
clone_size: few
j_call: TRBJ2-2
v_call: TRBV27
cdr3_nt: TGTGCCAGCAGTGGCCTTTCCGGGGAGCTGTTTTTT
cdr3_aa: CASSGLSGELFF

d_call: .
clone_size: .
j_call: TRBJ2-3
v_call: TRBV5-4
cdr3_nt: TGTGCCAGCAGCAGCCCTGAGAGGGGACCCACAGATACGCAGTATTTT
cdr3_aa: CASSSPERGPTDTQYF

d_call: TRBD2
clone_size: few
j_call: TRBJ2-2
v_call: TRBV7-9
cdr3_nt: TGTGCCAGCAGCTTAGCTGGGCTAGCGGCGAACACCGGGGAGCTGTTTTTT
cdr3_aa: CASSLAGLAANTGELFF

d_call: TRBD1
clone_size: few
j_call: TRBJ1-1
v_call: TRBV30
cdr3_nt: TGTGCCTGGGGACAGGGGGCCACTGAAGCTTTCTTT
cdr3_aa: CAWGQGATEAFF

d_call: TRBD1
clone_size: .
j_call: TRBJ2-5
v_call: TRBV5-4
cdr3_nt: TGTGCCAGCAGCCAAGGGGGGACAGGGCAAGAGACCCAGTACTTC
cdr3_aa: CASSQGGTGQETQYF

d_call: .
clone_size: once
j_call: TRBJ2-2
v_call: TRBV5-1
cdr3_nt: TGCGCCAGCAGCTTGATGTCGGGGGGCACGAACACCGGGGAGCTGTTTTTT
cdr3_aa: CASSLMSGGTNTGELFF

d_call: TRBD2
clone_size: .
j_call: TRBJ2-5
v_call: TRBV2
cdr3_nt: TGTGCCAGCAGTCGGACTAGCGGAGAAGAGACCCAGTACTTC
cdr3_aa: CASSRTSGEETQYF

d_call: TRBD1
clone_size: .
j_call: TRBJ1-2
v_call: TRBV19
cdr3_nt: TGTGCCAGTAGTATCTTAGGGACAGCGGATGGCTACACCTTC
cdr3_aa: CASSILGTADGYTF

d_call: .
clone_size: .
j_call: TRBJ2-1
v_call: TRBV4-1
cdr3_nt: TGCGCCAGCAGCCAATTTGACGGAAACTCCTACAATGAGCAGTTCTTC
cdr3_aa: CASSQFDGNSYNEQFF

d_call: .
clone_size: few
j_call: TRBJ2-2
v_call: TRBV5-5
cdr3_nt: TGTGCCAGCAAACTAGGCGGAGCCGGGGAGCTGTTTTTT
cdr3_aa: CASKLGGAGELFF

d_call: .
clone_size: .
j_call: TRBJ1-1
v_call: TRBV7-2
cdr3_nt: TGTGCCAGCAGCTTAGTTGGGGGAGGGAACACTGAAGCTTTCTTT
cdr3_aa: CASSLVGGGNTEAFF

d_call: TRBD1
clone_size: .
j_call: TRBJ2-7
v_call: TRBV19
cdr3_nt: TGTGCCAGTAGCGGGACAGGGGGGTACGAGCAGTACTTC
cdr3_aa: CASSGTGGYEQYF

d_call: .
clone_size: .
j_call: TRBJ1-1
v_call: TRBV7-3
cdr3_nt: TGTGCCAGCAGCCCCTTCGGGGGGGTTCCTGAAGCTTTCTTT
cdr3_aa: CASSPFGGVPEAFF

d_call: TRBD1
clone_size: .
j_call: TRBJ2-7
v_call: TRBV5-3
cdr3_nt: TGTGCCAGAAGCTTTGGACAGGCCTCCTACGAGCAGTACTTC
cdr3_aa: CARSFGQASYEQYF

d_call: .
clone_size: .
j_call: TRBJ1-1
v_call: TRBV2
cdr3_nt: TGTGCCAGCATTCCCATTTCCCCTGAAGCTTTCTTT
cdr3_aa: CASIPISPEAFF

d_call: TRBD1
clone_size: .
j_call: TRBJ1-2
v_call: TRBV6-1
cdr3_nt: TGTGCCAGCAGCTTTCAGACAGGGATGGGAGGCTACACCTTC
cdr3_aa: CASSFQTGMGGYTF

d_call: .
clone_size: .
j_call: TRBJ1-4
v_call: TRBV7-9
cdr3_nt: TGTGCCAGCAGTCGCGGAACAACTAATGAAAAACTGTTTTTT
cdr3_aa: CASSRGTTNEKLFF

d_call: .
clone_size: few
j_call: TRBJ2-1
v_call: TRBV11-2
cdr3_nt: TGTGCCAGCAGCTTCTCGGATTTAGATGAGCAGTTCTTC
cdr3_aa: CASSFSDLDEQFF

d_call: TRBD2
clone_size: .
j_call: TRBJ2-1
v_call: TRBV6-4
cdr3_nt: TGTGCCAGCAGTGACTCACCGGGACTAGCGGGTTACAATGAGCAGTTCTTC
cdr3_aa: CASSDSPGLAGYNEQFF

d_call: TRBD1
clone_size: .
j_call: TRBJ1-2
v_call: TRBV19
cdr3_nt: TGTGCCAGTAGTCCCGGACAGGGAGGCTATGGCTACACCTTC
cdr3_aa: CASSPGQGGYGYTF

d_call: TRBD2
clone_size: .
j_call: TRBJ2-7
v_call: TRBV5-1
cdr3_nt: TGCGCCAGCAGCTTGGCGACTAGCGGGACCTACGAGCAGTACTTC
cdr3_aa: CASSLATSGTYEQYF

d_call: .
clone_size: .
j_call: TRBJ2-7
v_call: TRBV1
cdr3_nt: TGCACCAGCACTGGGGGACAGTTACCTTACGAGCAGTACTTC
cdr3_aa: CTSTGGQLPYEQYF

d_call: TRBD1
clone_size: .
j_call: TRBJ1-4
v_call: TRBV2
cdr3_nt: TGTGCCGTCCGGGACAGGGCCGCAACTAATGAAAAACTGTTTTTT
cdr3_aa: CAVRDRAATNEKLFF

d_call: TRBD2
clone_size: .
j_call: TRBJ2-7
v_call: TRBV6-5
cdr3_nt: TGTGCCAGCAGGGATCCGCGGGGGGCGCGTAACGAGCAGTACTTC
cdr3_aa: CASRDPRGARNEQYF

d_call: .
clone_size: .
j_call: TRBJ1-2
v_call: TRBV29-1
cdr3_nt: TGCAGCGTTGATCACTCGCTGGGGGCTTCCTATGGCTACACCTTC
cdr3_aa: CSVDHSLGASYGYTF

d_call: .
clone_size: .
j_call: TRBJ1-4
v_call: TRBV28
cdr3_nt: TGTGCCAGCATTAGGTCGGGGGTAAGGGAAAAACTGTTTTTT
cdr3_aa: CASIRSGVREKLFF

d_call: .
clone_size: few
j_call: TRBJ1-5
v_call: TRBV2
cdr3_nt: TGTGCCAGCAGTAACAGCCTCAATCAGCCCCAGCATTTT
cdr3_aa: CASSNSLNQPQHF

d_call: TRBD1
clone_size: .
j_call: TRBJ2-7
v_call: TRBV5-4
cdr3_nt: TGTGCCAGCAGCCAAGATCGGGGACAGGGGTACGAGCAGTACTTC
cdr3_aa: CASSQDRGQGYEQYF

d_call: .
clone_size: .
j_call: TRBJ2-1
v_call: TRBV28
cdr3_nt: TGTGCCAGCAGGCGACAGGTAGGGTACAATGAGCAGTTCTTC
cdr3_aa: CASRRQVGYNEQFF

d_call: .
clone_size: .
j_call: TRBJ1-1
v_call: TRBV11-2
cdr3_nt: TGTGCCAGCAGCTTACTGGGGGAAGGCACTGAAGCTTTCTTT
cdr3_aa: CASSLLGEGTEAFF

d_call: .
clone_size: .
j_call: TRBJ1-4
v_call: TRBV18
cdr3_nt: TGTGCCAGCTCACCAGGACAGCAACTAATTGAAAAACTGTTTTTT
cdr3_aa: CASSPGQQLIEKLFF